This entry lists 20 T cell receptor beta chains sequenced from one sample in a study of T cell responses to AZD1222 COVID-19 vaccine. Some clones are missing from TCRdb's copy, which holds only in-frame ones; the method was immunoSEQ multiplex PCR. In the table there are about 200,000 clones, around 88% of which are singletons. Sequences were derived from peripheral blood, sampled on day 0 of AZD1222 vaccination. These receptors were obtained from an adult in good health.

The rearrangement joins TRBV28 to TRBJ2-7; no reliable D call. V was cut by 2 bases and J by 1 base, with 9 bases left in between. From germline, CDR1 is MDHEN and CDR2 SYDVKM. This CDR3 is built from 14 residues. CDR3 residues: CASSLTVPSYEQYF. In nucleotides, the CDR3 is TGTGCCAGCAGTTTAACAGTCCCTTCCTACGAGCAGTACTTC.

The CDR3 bases are TGTGCCAGCAGCTTGGGGCTGAACTCTGGGGCCAACGTCCTGACTTTC. Its translation is CASSLGLNSGANVLTF. The gene calls are TRBV13 and TRBJ2-6, with D possibly TRBD1 on 5 matching bases. Germline V gene sequence: CDR1 PRHDT, CDR2 FYEKMQ (reference sequence). This CDR3 has 16 residues. The V end was cut by 3 bases, the J end by 0 bases, with 9 bases between.

The chain couples TRBV5-6 to TRBJ2-5; D uncertain. The CDR3 is made up of 11 amino acids. From germline, CDR1 is SGHDT and CDR2 YYEEEE. The V end lost 2 bases, the J end lost 3 bases, and 2 bases lay between the germline ends. CDR3 loop: CASSFEETQYF. DNA for the CDR3: TGTGCCAGCAGCTTTGAAGAGACCCAGTACTTC.

The CDR3 nucleotides read TGTGCCACCGCCAATCCAGATGGCTACACCTTC. Amino acids: CATANPDGYTF. V gene TRBV28 combines with J gene TRBJ1-2; D gene unclear. The CDR3 loop spans 11 amino acids. Germline CDR1 MDHEN, CDR2 SYDVKM. V dropped 10 bases and J dropped 6 bases, with 12 bases sitting between them.

The chain couples TRBV7-2 to TRBJ1-1; maybe TRBD1 (5 bases). V was shortened by 1 base and J by 8 bases, with 11 bases between the two germline ends. The germline V gene has CDR1 SGHTA and CDR2 FQGNSA. The CDR3 sequence is 13 residues long. The DNA for the CDR3 is TGTGCCAGCAGCTTAGGGACGTGGGACGAAGCTTTCTTT. Protein product: CASSLGTWDEAFF.

The gene calls are TRBV4-2 and TRBJ2-7, with D perhaps TRBD1 or TRBD2 (5 bases each). CDR3 length: 16 residues. V lost 4 bases to trimming and J lost 2 bases, with 18 bases between them. CDR1 and CDR2 (germline): LGHNA, YNFKEQ. In DNA, the CDR3 is TGTGCCAGCAGCCGACCGGGACCGCGATTGACCTACGAGCAGTACTTC. It specifies CASSRPGPRLTYEQYF.

The gene calls are TRBV5-3 and TRBJ1-5; 11 bases match TRBD1. Being an ORF, TRBV5-3 has a function that is uncertain. V trimming: 4 bases; J trimming: 2 bases; junction bases outside the gene matches: 8. The CDR3 runs to 17 residues. This CDR3 reads CARSPDRGQERNQPQHF. The CDR3 coding sequence is TGTGCCAGAAGCCCGGACAGGGGGCAGGAGCGCAATCAGCCCCAGCATTTT.

CDR3 residues: CATSRPSEQGKYNEQFF. The CDR3 DNA sequence: TGTGCCACCAGCAGACCTTCCGAACAGGGGAAATACAATGAGCAGTTCTTC. V and J are TRBV15 and TRBJ2-1, with 7 bases that match TRBD1. The junction had 11 bases not matched to a gene; V was cut back by 2 bases and J by 4 bases. CDR1 is LNHNV and CDR2 is YYDKDF in the germline V gene (reference sequence). The CDR3 consists of 17 residues.

This rearrangement joins TRBV6-5 to TRBJ2-1; 9 bases align to TRBD1. Trimming at V came to 6 bases and at J to 5 bases, leaving 5 bases not matched to a gene. Germline CDR1 is MNHEY and CDR2 is SVGAGI. The CDR3 loop spans 14 amino acids. CDR3 protein: CASRKGQGNNEQFF. CDR3 in DNA: TGTGCCAGCAGGAAGGGACAGGGAAACAATGAGCAGTTCTTC.

Comment on this clone: The same CDR3 arises from other DNA sequences in this sample as well. This sequence joins TRBV7-6 and TRBJ2-7, with TRBD1 matching 8 bases. V lost 3 bases and J lost 2; bases outside the gene matches: 3. Looked up from germline, CDR1 is SGHVS and CDR2 is FNYEAQ. The length of the CDR3 is 14 residues. Here the CDR3 reads CASSLGTGTYEQYF. CDR3 sequence (DNA): TGTGCCAGCAGCTTGGGGACAGGCACCTACGAGCAGTACTTC.

The rearrangement joins TRBV6-1 to TRBJ2-7; D uncertain. The CDR3 is 17 amino acids. Looked up from germline, CDR1 is MNHNS and CDR2 is SASEGT. The V and J ends lost 2 bases and 5 bases respectively, with 22 bases between them. The CDR3 bases are TGTGCCAGCAGTGAAACGGACCGCCGAATTTGGTCGGACGAGCAGTACTTC. This translates into CASSETDRRIWSDEQYF.

V gene TRBV4-3 combines with J gene TRBJ1-4; D gene unclear. The CDR3 is 17 amino acids. Trimming took off 0 bases at V and 8 bases at J, with 19 bases between the two ends. CDR1 is LGHNA, CDR2 YSLEER, per germline. The CDR3 loop reads CASSQDWVFKGEEKLFF. The CDR3 nucleotides read TGCGCCAGCAGCCAAGATTGGGTGTTCAAAGGAGAGGAAAAACTGTTTTTT.

This clone was found once. J is TRBJ2-7 and V is TRBV11-2; no clear D. Germline CDR1 reads SGHAT; CDR2 reads FQNNGV. V dropped 0 bases and J dropped 0 bases, with 3 bases sitting between them. This CDR3 comprises 13 residues. The CDR3 loop is CASSLELSYEQYF. The CDR3 region has the DNA TGTGCCAGCAGCTTAGAACTCTCCTACGAGCAGTACTTC. Based on the CDR3 plus reference TRBV11-2 and TRBJ2-7, the full variable domain is EAGVAQSPRYKIIEKRQSVAFWCNPISGHATLYWYQQILGQGPKLLIQFQNNGVVDDSQLPKDRFSAERLKGVDSTLKIQPAKLEDSAVYLCASSLELSYEQYFGPGTRLTVT.

V is TRBV9 and J is TRBJ1-2, with 7 bases lining up with TRBD1. V was clipped by 7 bases and J by 4 bases; unmatched bases: 4. The CDR3 is 12 amino acids. From germline, CDR1 is SGDLS and CDR2 YYNGEE. DNA for the CDR3: TGTGCCAGCCGAGGGGGCGTCTATGGCTACACCTTC. Its translation is CASRGGVYGYTF.

The V gene is TRBV5-4, the J gene TRBJ2-5; 13 nucleotides agree with TRBD2. Germline CDR1 SGHNT, CDR2 YYREEE (reference sequence). The junction had 6 bases not matched to a gene; V was cut back by 4 bases and J by 3 bases. The CDR3 length is 16 residues. CDR3 coding DNA: TGTGCCAGCAGCCAGGGACTAGCGGGGCCTGAAGAGACCCAGTACTTC. Amino acids: CASSQGLAGPEETQYF. Based on the CDR3 plus reference TRBV5-4 and TRBJ2-5, the full variable domain is ETGVTQSPTHLIKTRGQQVTLRCSSQSGHNTVSWYQQALGQGPQFIFQYYREEENGRGNFPPRFSGLQFPNYSSELNVNALELDDSALYLCASSQGLAGPEETQYFGPGTRLLVL.

The chain is built from TRBV5-1 and TRBJ1-4; 8 bases are shared with TRBD1. V was pared by 4 bases and J by 7 bases, with 6 bases of the junction left unmatched. Germline values: CDR1 SGHRS, CDR2 YFSETQ. The CDR3 has 14 amino acids. This CDR3 reads CASSMDRAVEKLFF. The CDR3 DNA follows: TGCGCCAGCAGCATGGACAGGGCGGTTGAAAAACTGTTTTTT.

CDR3 residues: CAISAGYNSPLHF. Written as DNA, the CDR3 is TGTGCCATCAGTGCGGGATATAATTCACCCCTCCACTTT. The chain uses TRBV10-3 and TRBJ1-6; D call uncertain. Trimming took 4 bases from V and 4 from J, leaving 5 bases between them. This CDR3 spans 13 amino acids. Germline V gene data show CDR1 as ENHRY and CDR2 as SYGVKD.

V and J are TRBV7-2 and TRBJ2-7; a weak D match, TRBD1 (5 bases). Germline-derived CDR1 and CDR2 are SGHTA and FQGNSA. The V end was cut by 0 bases, the J end by 2 bases, with 11 bases between. This CDR3 region has 15 residues. The CDR3 DNA reads TGTGCCAGCAGCTTAGCCCTGACAGCTACCTACGAGCAGTACTTC. This sequence encodes CASSLALTATYEQYF.

The gene calls are TRBV29-1 and TRBJ2-4; tentative D call: TRBD1 (7 bases). The V gene lost 7 bases and the J gene lost 6 bases, with 16 bases spanning the gap. Germline CDR1 reads SQVTM; CDR2 reads ANQGSEA. The CDR3 loop spans 13 amino acids. The CDR3 DNA follows: TGCAGCGCCGAGGGGGCGCGGGGAAACATTCAGTACTTC. Protein product: CSAEGARGNIQYF.

The chain combines TRBV2 with TRBJ1-2; TRBD1 is a possible D gene (5 bases). The CDR3 runs 13 residues. CDR1 and CDR2 (germline): SNHLY, FYNNEI. The V end was cut by 6 bases, the J end by 0 bases, with 8 bases between. As DNA, the CDR3 is TGTGCCAGCAGAACAGGAACTAACTATGGCTACACCTTC. As protein: CASRTGTNYGYTF.